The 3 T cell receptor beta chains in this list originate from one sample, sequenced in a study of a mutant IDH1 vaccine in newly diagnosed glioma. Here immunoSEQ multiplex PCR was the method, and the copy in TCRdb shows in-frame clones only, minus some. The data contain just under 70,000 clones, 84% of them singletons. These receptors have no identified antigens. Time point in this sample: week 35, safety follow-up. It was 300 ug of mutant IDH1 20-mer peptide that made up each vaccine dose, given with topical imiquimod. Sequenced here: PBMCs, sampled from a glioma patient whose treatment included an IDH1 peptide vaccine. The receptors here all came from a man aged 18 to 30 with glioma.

The chain's CDR3 is CASSLALENTQYF. The CDR3 nucleotides read TGTGCCAGCAGCTTAGCCCTAGAGAATACGCAGTATTTT. The genes are TRBV7-8 and TRBJ2-3; D remains unclear. The CDR3 contains 13 residues. Trimming removed 0 bases from V and 7 bases from J, with 8 bases in between. The germline V gene has CDR1 SGHVS and CDR2 FQNEAQ.

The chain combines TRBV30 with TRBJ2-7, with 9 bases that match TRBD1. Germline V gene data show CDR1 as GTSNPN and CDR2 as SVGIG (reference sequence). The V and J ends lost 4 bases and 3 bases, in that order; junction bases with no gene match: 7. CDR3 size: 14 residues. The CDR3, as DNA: TGTGCCTGGAAGTCAGGGACAGGGATCTACGAGCAGTACTTC. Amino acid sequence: CAWKSGTGIYEQYF.

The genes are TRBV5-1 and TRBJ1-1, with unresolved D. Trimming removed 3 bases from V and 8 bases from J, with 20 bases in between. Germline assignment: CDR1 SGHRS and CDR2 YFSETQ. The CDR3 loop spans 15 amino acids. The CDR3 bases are TGCGCCAGCAGCTCTTCAAGGGCGCTTTCGGACGAAGCTTTCTTT. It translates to CASSSSRALSDEAFF.